This T cell receptor (beta chain) was observed in a study of T cells in Graves' hyperthyroidism and ophthalmopathy (dated by TCRdb to the late 2010s). With respect to the entire study: Peripheral blood samples were taken at the time of initial diagnosis, prior to any treatment. The approximately 95 discovery patients were divided at random into training and test sets in a 7:3 ratio. The paper describes TCR Vbeta CDR3 sequencing of 135 peripheral blood samples, made up of about 40 ophthalmopathy patients, approximately 73 hyperthyroidism patients and approximately 17 progressor patients. Whether ophthalmopathy could be predicted prospectively was tested in an independent validation cohort made up of approximately 19 hyperthyroidism patients plus 17 patients who later progressed to ophthalmopathy. After sampling, hyperthyroidism patients received methimazole starting at 30 mg daily, and ophthalmopathy patients received high-dose intravenous methylprednisolone. Thyroid tissue and blood T-cell repertoires from six Graves' hyperthyroidism patients were also compared in the study. TCR V-J signatures able to tell the groups apart were searched for in a discovery cohort of around 95 patients, of whom roughly 42 had Graves' ophthalmopathy and 55 to 65 had stable Graves' hyperthyroidism. The study at large found these results: No statistical method was used to set the sample size in advance, and investigators knew the group allocation. In cross-validation, a model built on a 13 V-J signature told ophthalmopathy apart from stable hyperthyroidism with less than 90% sensitivity and roughly 82% specificity, and in testing the same model reached 80%/75%. In validation, the model predicted progression to ophthalmopathy a median of about 6 months before onset, with 70% to 71% sensitivity and 72.22% specificity. Most expanded thyroid clonotypes (frequency above 0.001) were also detected in blood, a finding suggesting that blood repertoires may reflect thyroid immune responses.

Details on this clonotype: It has no known antigen specificity. Base qualities are not at hand, and no much larger clone is one base apart.

V is cut by 4 bases and J by 4 bases, and the space between the germline ends is 16 bases. Including cysteine and phenylalanine, the CDR3 has 15 amino acids. Only the CDR3 part of the read is kept: 45 bases, read in frame from the first base. CDR1 LGHDT and CDR2 YNNKEL are derived from the germline V gene (reference sequence). TCR beta CDR3 regions were amplified from RNA transcripts. For the first round of RT-PCR on the TCR CDR3, the HTBI primer set was used together with the Qiagen OneStep RT-PCR kit. Libraries were constructed in a second round of multiplex PCR, after which size selection and purification were carried out. Paired-end sequencing of the libraries was performed with 100 bp reads on an Illumina HiSeq2000. Per the authors' processing: SOAPnuke was used to process the raw data, removing reads that contained adapters or uncalled bases, had a mean Phred below 15, or lacked an exact match to the constant primer or identifier. High-quality paired reads were merged with COPE v1.2.5, and unique nucleotide sequences were defined as clonotypes. MiTCR v1.1 was used to align clonotypes to the IMGT TRBV, TRBD and TRBJ reference segments. The analysis included only V-J combinations with a frequency above 0.0001, which together covered 99% to 99.2% of the repertoires. A TCS score was defined as the ratio of F50 (clonal expansion) to E x V (chaos), with BLOSUM62-based TCRdist applied between CDR3 peptides within each V-J. Welch's t-statistics and random forest reduced 500 to 550 V-J features to around 14, which were used in a naive Bayes classifier (R e1071). The public sequencing data were trimmed at Q25 with fastp and processed into clonotypes with MiXCR by TCRdb, which kept only in-frame beta chains. All rows with the same CDR3 protein become a single entry with the most common DNA and genes. TCRdb, not the authors, supplied the V and J calls. This sample lists over 250,000 distinct CDR3 sequences; 25% to 30% were detected once. The ten most abundant clones make up about a quarter of the sample.

Hyperthyroidism patients were newly diagnosed, had a disease duration of under 2 months, and were aged 18 to 65 years. Exclusion was applied to patients with uncontrolled infections, other autoimmune diseases, pregnancy or lactation. Diagnoses relied on clinical symptoms, serum thyroxine and TRAb, thyroid ultrasound and orbital computed tomography. For progressor patients, blood was drawn at the first diagnosis of hyperthyroidism, before any ophthalmopathy symptoms had appeared. PBMCs were isolated from 8 to 10 ml of fresh peripheral blood by Ficoll-Paque density gradient centrifugation. Progressor patients were initially diagnosed with Graves' hyperthyroidism and developed ophthalmopathy during follow-up. Trizol reagent was used to extract total RNA, and RNA quality was then checked on an Agilent 2100 Bioanalyzer.

This clonotype was obtained from a man aged 40-49 years with Graves' hyperthyroidism that later progressed to Graves' ophthalmopathy. Sequenced: blood. The chain is encoded by TRBV3-1 joined to TRBJ2-5; the D segment may tentatively be TRBD1 or TRBD2, each giving 5 matched bases. CDR3 loop: CASSPGTLDGETQYF. The sequenced DNA is TGTGCCAGCAGCCCCGGGACCTTAGACGGAGAGACCCAGTACTTC.